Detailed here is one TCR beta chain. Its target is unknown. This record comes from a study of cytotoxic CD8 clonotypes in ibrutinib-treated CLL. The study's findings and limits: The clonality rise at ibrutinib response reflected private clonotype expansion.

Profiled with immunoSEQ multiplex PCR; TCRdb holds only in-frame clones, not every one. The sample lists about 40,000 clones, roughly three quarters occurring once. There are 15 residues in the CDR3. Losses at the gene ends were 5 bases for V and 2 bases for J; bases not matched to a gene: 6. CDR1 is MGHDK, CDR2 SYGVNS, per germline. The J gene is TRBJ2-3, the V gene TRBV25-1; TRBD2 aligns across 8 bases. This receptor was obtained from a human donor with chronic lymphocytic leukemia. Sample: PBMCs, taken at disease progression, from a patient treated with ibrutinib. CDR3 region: CASSTSGLYTDTQYF. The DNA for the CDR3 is TGTGCCAGCAGTACTAGCGGATTATACACAGATACGCAGTATTTT.